Below, one T cell receptor (beta chain) is given with its context. TCR beta VDJ combinations and CDR3 sequences were profiled from genomic DNA. One entry per CDR3 protein, called by TCRdb with MiXCR from the reads. The table shows a few hundred thousand distinct CDR3 sequences, with over 60% occurring only once. The entry originates in a study of CD8+CD57+ T cells in acquired aplastic anemia. In the study overall: Approximately 11 million reads were obtained on average for healthy donor CD4+ cells.

Germline V gives CDR1 SNHLY, CDR2 FYNNEI. The CDR3 totals 13 residues. J was trimmed by 3 bases and V by 8 bases; bases with no gene match: 4. The sequenced sample consisted of sorted CD4+, CD8+, or CD8+CD57+ T cells (not recorded which) from PBMCs. This receptor was obtained from a human donor in good health. The rearrangement uses TRBV2 and TRBJ2-3; TRBD2 agrees at 8 bases. CDR3 sequence reads: CASHPGGTDTQYF. CDR3 in DNA: TGTGCCAGCCATCCGGGGGGGACAGATACGCAGTATTTT. The entire variable domain, with the rest obtained from reference TRBV2 and TRBJ2-3, is as follows: EPEVTQTPSHQVTQMGQEVILRCVPISNHLYFYWYRQILGQKVEFLVSFYNNEISEKSEIFDDQFSVERPDGSNFTLKIRSTKLEDSAMYFCASHPGGTDTQYFGPGTRLTVL.